This T cell receptor (beta chain) was identified in a study of control samples from healthy donors and cancer patients. Trimming stripped 3 bases from V and 0 bases from J, with 8 bases between. Per the germline V gene, CDR1 is LNHDA and CDR2 is SQIVND (reference sequence). CDR3 length: 14 residues. Assay: immunoSEQ multiplex PCR; the TCRdb copy retains only in-frame clones and omits some. Of over 150,000 clones detected, about 94% appear once; the ten largest clones hold about 5.6%. J is TRBJ1-1 and V is TRBV19; D gene ambiguous. The receptor was derived from a man in his forties in good health. The sample was blood. CDR3 bases: TGTGCCAGTAGTATGGAGGGCCTGAACACTGAAGCTTTCTTT. This codes for CASSMEGLNTEAFF.